A single count supports the clone carrying this T cell receptor (beta chain). The J segment lost 6 bases and the V segment lost 3 bases, leaving 1 base of the junction unmatched. The germline CDR1 and CDR2 sequences are MNHEY and SMNVEV (reference sequence). The CDR3 loop spans 13 amino acids. TCRdb's copy holds only in-frame clones and misses some; the assay was immunoSEQ multiplex PCR. The sample holds about 110,000 clones, roughly nine tenths seen once. The source of the sample is a study of T cell responses to AZD1222 COVID-19 vaccine. Turning to the study itself: Doses given second, at about 4 or about 12 weeks, were pooled.

The chain combines TRBV27 with TRBJ2-7; 11 bases agree with TRBD1. The sample was peripheral blood, taken on day 0 of AZD1222 vaccination. The sequence was collected from an adult in good health. Here the CDR3 reads CASSFGTGGEQYF. In DNA form, the CDR3 reads TGTGCCAGCAGTTTCGGGACAGGGGGCGAGCAGTACTTC.